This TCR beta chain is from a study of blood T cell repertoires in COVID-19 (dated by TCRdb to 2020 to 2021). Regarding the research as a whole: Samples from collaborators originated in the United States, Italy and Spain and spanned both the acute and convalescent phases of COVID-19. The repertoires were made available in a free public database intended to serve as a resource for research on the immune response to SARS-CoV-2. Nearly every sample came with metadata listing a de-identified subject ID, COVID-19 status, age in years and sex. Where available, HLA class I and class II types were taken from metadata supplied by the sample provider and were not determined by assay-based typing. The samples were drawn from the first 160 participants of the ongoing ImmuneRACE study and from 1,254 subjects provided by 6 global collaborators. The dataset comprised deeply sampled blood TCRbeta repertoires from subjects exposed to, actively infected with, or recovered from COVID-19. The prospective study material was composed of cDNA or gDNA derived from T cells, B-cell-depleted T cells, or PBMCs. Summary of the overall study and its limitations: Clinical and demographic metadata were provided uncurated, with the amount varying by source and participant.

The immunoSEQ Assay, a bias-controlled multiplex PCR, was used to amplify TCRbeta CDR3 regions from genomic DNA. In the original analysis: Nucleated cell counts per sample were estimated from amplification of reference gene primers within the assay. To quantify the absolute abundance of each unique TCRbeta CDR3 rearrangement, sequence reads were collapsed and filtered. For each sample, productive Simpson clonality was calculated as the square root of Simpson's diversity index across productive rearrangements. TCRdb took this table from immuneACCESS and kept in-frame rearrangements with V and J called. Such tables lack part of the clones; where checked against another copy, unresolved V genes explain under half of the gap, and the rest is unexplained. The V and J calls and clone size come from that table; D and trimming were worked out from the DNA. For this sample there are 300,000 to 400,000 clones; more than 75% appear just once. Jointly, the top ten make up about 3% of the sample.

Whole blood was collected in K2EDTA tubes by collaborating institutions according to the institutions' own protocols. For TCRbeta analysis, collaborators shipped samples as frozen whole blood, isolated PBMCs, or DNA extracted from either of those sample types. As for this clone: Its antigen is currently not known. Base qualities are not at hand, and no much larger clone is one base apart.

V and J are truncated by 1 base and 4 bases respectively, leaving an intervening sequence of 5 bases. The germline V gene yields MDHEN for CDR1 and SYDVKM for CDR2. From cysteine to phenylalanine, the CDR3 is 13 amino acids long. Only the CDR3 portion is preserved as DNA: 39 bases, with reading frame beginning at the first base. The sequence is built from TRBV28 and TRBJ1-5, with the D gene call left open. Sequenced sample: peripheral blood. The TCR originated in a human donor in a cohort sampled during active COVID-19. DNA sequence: TGTGCCAGCAGTTTATTCGGGAATCAGCCCCAGCATTTT. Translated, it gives CASSLFGNQPQHF.